A single sample is the source of the 9 T cell receptor beta chains below, sequenced in a study of beta chain features in type 1 diabetes. The entirety of the isolated RNA underwent reverse transcription, so expressed TCRB transcripts were sequenced. Profiled with immunoSEQ multiplex PCR; TCRdb holds only in-frame clones, not every one. Among a few hundred thousand clones listed, roughly 14% were seen once. The specimen sequenced was naive CD4+ T cells from blood. The receptors derive from a young man in good health.

This clone was detected only a few times. This chain joins TRBV30 and TRBJ2-1; D possibly corresponds to TRBD2 (5 bases). Germline V lookup: CDR1 GTSNPN, CDR2 SVGIG (reference sequence). Trimming shortened V by 0 bases and J by 4 bases, and 13 bases separated the two germline ends. The CDR3 has 15 residues. CDR3 DNA: TGTGCCTGGAGTGTGGCTAGCACCACATACAATGAGCAGTTCTTC. Translating it yields CAWSVASTTYNEQFF.

The chain joins TRBV10-2 to TRBJ1-1; D ambiguous. The V gene lost 5 bases and the J gene lost 4 bases, with 5 bases spanning the gap. CDR3 length equals 11 residues. Germline V CDR1 and CDR2: WSHSY, SAAADI. In nucleotides, the CDR3 is TGCGCCAGCAGTCCCGGCACTGAAGCTTTCTTT. It translates to CASSPGTEAFF.

The gene calls are TRBV21-1 and TRBJ2-7; TRBD2, the D gene given by the table, was not confirmed from the DNA. TRBV21-1 is an annotated pseudogene. This CDR3 spans 17 amino acids. CDR3: CASSKGRLAGNLYEQYV. The DNA for the CDR3 is TGTGCCAGCAGCAAAGGTCGACTAGCGGGGAACCTCTACGAGCAGTACGTC.

The J gene is TRBJ2-7, the V gene TRBV18, with D perhaps given as TRBD1 or TRBD2 (5 bases each). Germline V lookup: CDR1 KGHSH, CDR2 LQKENI. Trimming pared 9 bases from V and 3 bases from J, leaving 15 bases between. This CDR3 comprises 13 residues. The CDR3 sequence: CASTERTNYEQYV. The CDR3 DNA reads as TGTGCCAGTACTGAGCGGACAAACTACGAGCAGTACGTC.

This clone was observed a handful of times. This chain joins TRBV30 and TRBJ1-5; 7 bases align to TRBD1. Trimming at V came to 6 bases and at J to 4 bases, leaving 6 bases not matched to a gene. The CDR3 length is 13 residues. CDR1 GTSNPN and CDR2 SVGIG come from the germline V gene (reference sequence). The CDR3 is CACAGTANQPQHF. CDR3 in DNA: TGTGCCTGTGCCGGGACAGCAAATCAGCCCCAGCATTTT.

Only a few counts were recorded for this clone. The J gene is TRBJ2-2, the V gene TRBV5-4; 11 positions match TRBD1. The CDR3 has 16 residues. The ends lost 2 bases at V and 7 bases at J; junction bases unmatched: 7. The germline CDR1 and CDR2 sequences are SGHNT and YYREEE (reference sequence). The CDR3 loop is CASSFGQGALNGELFF. The CDR3 DNA is TGTGCCAGCAGCTTTGGACAGGGGGCGCTCAACGGGGAGCTGTTTTTT.

This clone was seen more than once but under ten times. J is TRBJ2-5 and V is TRBV11-2; 12 bases match TRBD2. Germline V CDR1 and CDR2: SGHAT, FQNNGV. This CDR3 is 16 amino acids long. The junction had 5 bases not matched to a gene; V was cut back by 6 bases and J by 0 bases. The CDR3 protein is CASRRRLAGDQETQYF. DNA of the CDR3: TGTGCCAGCAGGCGGAGACTAGCGGGGGACCAAGAGACCCAGTACTTC.

This clone was counted only a few times. The rearrangement uses TRBV7-2 and TRBJ2-1; tentatively, D is TRBD1 (6 bases). Germline CDR1 is SGHTA and CDR2 is FQGNSA. The ends were cut back, 1 base at V and 8 bases at J, with 12 bases in the middle. This CDR3 comprises 14 residues. The CDR3 DNA reads as TGTGCCAGCAGCTTAGTTACAGGGTTAGATGAGCAGTTCTTC. Protein product: CASSLVTGLDEQFF.

This clone showed up just a few times. The genes are TRBV4-1 and TRBJ2-1; 7 nucleotides agree with TRBD2. Germline assignment: CDR1 MGHRA and CDR2 YSYEKL. The CDR3 totals 16 residues. Germline trimming cut 0 bases from V and 12 bases from J; bases unmatched to any gene: 14. CDR3 bases: TGCGCCAGCAGCCAAGATGAGCGGACACCAGGGAGGGGGCAGTTCTTC. This translates into CASSQDERTPGRGQFF.